The following is a TCR beta chain sequence with its context. The data belong to a study of Ad26.COV2.S vaccination and SARS-CoV-2 variants. Treatment denoted: roughly 18 received Ad26.COV2.S at low or high dose, single or two shots; 5 received placebo; per-sample allocation not given. Repertoires come from day 63 after the first vaccine or placebo injection. TCRdb's copy holds only in-frame clones and misses some; the assay was immunoSEQ multiplex PCR. The sample records some 500,000 clones, approximately 89% being singletons. V was shortened by 4 bases and J by 8 bases, with 13 bases between the two germline ends. The length of the CDR3 is 14 residues. Germline CDR1 and CDR2: SGHRS and YFSETQ.

The sequence was collected from a person aged 18-60 years who received the Ad26.COV2.S COVID-19 vaccine or a placebo. This chain uses TRBV5-1 with TRBJ1-6, with a weak D call TRBD1 (6 bases). The sequenced sample was peripheral blood, obtained in a trial of Ad26.COV2.S vaccine versus placebo. The CDR3 reads CASSEDSNHSPLHF. The CDR3 nucleotides read TGCGCCAGCAGCGAGGACAGTAACCATTCACCCCTCCACTTT.